This T cell receptor beta chain is from a study of blood T cell repertoires in COVID-19. Overall study context: Spain, Italy and the United States supplied samples that represented acute and convalescent COVID-19. The analysed material was cDNA or gDNA that came from T cells, B-cell-depleted T cells, or PBMCs.

V gave up 7 bases and J gave up 0 bases, with 13 bases separating them. This CDR3 contains 15 residues. Looked up from germline, CDR1 is MNHEY and CDR2 is SVGAGI. Original analysis: Reference gene primer amplification in the assay estimated nucleated cell counts. Clones were read by immunoSEQ multiplex PCR, and TCRdb kept only the in-frame ones, dropping some. V and J calls and clone size are copied from that table; D and trimming were computed from the DNA. The sample holds over 200,000 clones, around 80% seen once. This chain connects TRBV6-5 to TRBJ1-3, with D unclear. Source material: peripheral blood. This sequence originates from a man aged 40-49 years who had recovered from COVID-19. CDR3 coding DNA: TGTGCCAGCAAACCGACGGGGTTCTCTGGAAACACCATATATTTT. Residues: CASKPTGFSGNTIYF.